Following are 22 T cell receptor beta chains from one sample sequenced in a study of early T cells in non-severe SARS-CoV-2 infection. From the 5' RACE reads, TCRdb called clonotypes with MiXCR, one entry per CDR3 protein. In the table there are under 60,000 distinct CDR3 sequences, around 14% of which are singletons. Sequences were obtained from whole blood. The receptors originated from an adult who was a healthcare worker with PCR-confirmed SARS-CoV-2 infection or an uninfected control (not recorded which).

This clonotype was counted at least ten times. The chain couples TRBV5-1 to TRBJ1-3; D is unclear. The CDR3 covers 15 residues. Germline V CDR1 and CDR2: SGHRS, YFSETQ. The V gene lost 2 bases and the J gene lost 5 bases, with 14 bases spanning the gap. In DNA form, the CDR3 reads TGCGCCAGCAGCTTAGGAGGGTCTCTACGAAACACCATATATTTT. Translated: CASSLGGSLRNTIYF.

Notes on this clonotype: Given a much more abundant clone one base away, this may be a read error. This chain connects TRBV6-5 to TRBJ2-2, with 8 bases that match TRBD1. CDR3 length: 20 amino acids. Germline CDR1 and CDR2: MNHEY and SVGAGI. The CDR3 sequence is CASSFVGTGGAASNTGELIF. The CDR3 coding sequence is TGTGCCAGCAGTTTCGTAGGGACAGGCGGCGCCGCGTCCAACACCGGGGAGCTGATTTTT.

This clonotype occurred a few times. The rearrangement links TRBV12-3 or TRBV12-4 to TRBJ1-1; 8 nucleotides match TRBD1. With 6 bases clipped from V and 4 bases from J, the junction kept 10 bases outside the gene matches. CDR3 length: 15 amino acids. DNA for the CDR3: TGTGCCAGCAGGCCACAAGACAGGGGCGGCACTGAAGCTTTCTTT. Its translation is CASRPQDRGGTEAFF.

The genes are TRBV7-2 and TRBJ2-1; D remains unclear. Germline assignment: CDR1 SGHTA and CDR2 FQGNSA. CDR3 size: 12 residues. Between the trimmed V and J ends, which lost 5 bases and 5 bases, there was a span of 7 bases. The CDR3 region has the DNA TGTGCCAGCAGCCACGATCACAATGAGCAGTTCTTC. Its protein is CASSHDHNEQFF. Complete variable domain (other parts from reference TRBV7-2 and TRBJ2-1): GAGVSQSPSNKVTEKGKDVELRCDPISGHTALYWYRQSLGQGLEFLIYFQGNSAPDKSGLPSDRFSAERTGGSVSTLTIQRTQQEDSAVYLCASSHDHNEQFFGPGTRLTVL.

This clonotype was counted only a few times. The chain combines TRBV5-1 with TRBJ2-3; TRBD2 is a possible D gene (6 bases). The CDR3 runs 14 residues. V was pared by 0 bases and J by 6 bases, with 11 bases between. Per germline, CDR1 SGHRS and CDR2 YFSETQ. CDR3 amino acids: CASSLGRGTDTQYF. CDR3 nucleotide sequence: TGCGCCAGCAGCTTGGGACGGGGGACGGATACGCAGTATTTT.

This clonotype has a count of ten or more. This rearrangement joins TRBV4-2 to TRBJ2-2; D is undetermined. The CDR3 runs to 14 residues. Trimming stripped 6 bases from V and 5 bases from J, with 13 bases between. Germline-derived CDR1 and CDR2 are LGHNA and YNFKEQ. The CDR3 reads CASRDYRRTGELFF. The CDR3 DNA follows: TGTGCCAGCAGGGATTACCGGCGGACCGGGGAGCTGTTTTTT.

This clonotype was seen ten or more times. The chain recombines TRBV18 with TRBJ2-7; D is ambiguous. CDR3 length: 14 amino acids. Looked up from germline, CDR1 is KGHSH and CDR2 is LQKENI. Trimming left V 3 bases short and J 1 base short, with 10 bases between. The CDR3 reads CASSPINISYEQYF. The CDR3 region has the DNA TGTGCCAGCTCACCGATTAACATTTCCTACGAGCAGTACTTC.

This clonotype was observed a handful of times. The gene calls are TRBV6-5 and TRBJ1-4; D is unclear. Germline V gives CDR1 MNHEY, CDR2 SVGAGI. V was trimmed by 2 bases and J by 4 bases, leaving 11 bases between them. CDR3 length: 15 residues. CDR3 loop: CASSYPRSVNEKLFF. The CDR3 nucleotides read TGTGCCAGCAGTTACCCCCGAAGTGTTAATGAAAAACTGTTTTTT.

This clonotype was detected many times. The chain uses TRBV28 and TRBJ2-7; tentative D call: TRBD2 (7 bases). Per the germline V gene, CDR1 is MDHEN and CDR2 is SYDVKM. This CDR3 is built from 14 residues. Trimming removed 2 bases at V and 5 bases at J, with 13 bases between. The CDR3 DNA is TGTGCCAGCAGTTTACCGGGGGGCCGCAACGAGCAGTACTTC. Encoded protein: CASSLPGGRNEQYF.

A few counts support this clonotype. The gene calls are TRBV18 and TRBJ1-6, with 9 bases matching TRBD1. V gave up 6 bases and J gave up 18 bases; unmatched junction bases: 9. The CDR3 is made up of 12 amino acids. From germline, CDR1 is KGHSH and CDR2 LQKENI. CDR3 loop: CASSEIQGATHF. The CDR3, as DNA: TGTGCCAGCTCCGAGATACAGGGGGCGACCCACTTT.

The chain employs TRBV19 and TRBJ2-5; 9 nucleotides match TRBD2. The ends lost 7 bases at V and 4 bases at J; junction bases unmatched: 10. Germline CDR1 LNHDA, CDR2 SQIVND (reference sequence). The CDR3 loop spans 15 amino acids. The CDR3 DNA follows: TGTGCCAGTAAGATGGGCGGGAGGGCCTCAGAGACCCAGTACTTC. Amino acids: CASKMGGRASETQYF.

This clonotype appeared many times. The V and J genes are TRBV5-1 and TRBJ2-2; 9 bases are shared with TRBD2. V trimming: 3 bases; J trimming: 0 bases; junction bases outside the gene matches: 3. The CDR3 contains 16 residues. The germline gives CDR1 SGHRS, CDR2 YFSETQ. CDR3 DNA: TGCGCCAGCAGCTCAGCGGGGGGACCGAACACCGGGGAGCTGTTTTTT. Amino acid sequence: CASSSAGGPNTGELFF.

The sample holds many counts of this clonotype. The J gene is TRBJ2-5, the V gene TRBV28; D is unclear. CDR1 MDHEN and CDR2 SYDVKM come from the germline V gene. The CDR3 covers 12 residues. Trimming took 4 bases from V and 5 from J, leaving 8 bases between them. The CDR3 sequence: CASSSSEETQYF. The DNA for the CDR3 is TGTGCCAGCAGTTCCAGCGAGGAGACCCAGTACTTC. Based on the CDR3 plus reference TRBV28 and TRBJ2-5, the full variable domain is DVKVTQSSRYLVKRTGEKVFLECVQDMDHENMFWYRQDPGLGLRLIYFSYDVKMKEKGDIPEGYSVSREKKERFSLILESASTNQTSMYLCASSSSEETQYFGPGTRLLVL.

This clonotype was seen ten or more times. The V call is TRBV5-1, the J call TRBJ1-2, with 9 bases that match TRBD1. The CDR3 is 14 amino acids. Germline CDR1 is SGHRS and CDR2 is YFSETQ. V lost 1 base, J lost 6 bases, and 4 bases stayed unmatched. The CDR3 loop is CASSLRTGGDGYTF. The CDR3 DNA is TGCGCCAGCAGCTTGCGCACAGGGGGCGATGGCTACACCTTC.

For this clonotype: Since a much larger clone is just one base distant, this may be a read error. This chain joins TRBV2 and TRBJ2-3; the D is unclear. CDR1 and CDR2 (germline): SNHLY, FYNNEI. The CDR3 covers 12 residues. Trimming stripped 5 bases from V and 2 bases from J, with 5 bases between. CDR3 nucleotide sequence: TGTGCCAGCAGTTTATACACAGATACGCAGTATTTT. As protein: CASSLYTDTQYF.

In this sample, this clonotype turned up many times. The rearrangement joins TRBV10-2 to TRBJ2-7; 9 nucleotides align to TRBD1. The CDR3 runs 16 residues. Looked up from germline, CDR1 is WSHSY and CDR2 is SAAADI. Trimming at V came to 4 bases and at J to 5 bases, leaving 12 bases not matched to a gene. CDR3 bases: TGCGCCAGCAGTGCGGCTTGGACAGGGGAGAGTAACGAGCAGTACTTC. Amino acids: CASSAAWTGESNEQYF.

This chain connects TRBV5-1 to TRBJ1-3; D remains ambiguous. V lost 4 bases and J 8 bases, leaving 19 bases between the germline ends. CDR1 is SGHRS, CDR2 YFSETQ, per germline. The CDR3 is 15 residues long. CDR3 nucleotides: TGCGCCAGCAGCGCCGGAGTACCGGGGAAAGACACCATATATTTT. It yields the protein CASSAGVPGKDTIYF.

This chain links TRBV7-6 with TRBJ2-3; 11 bases agree with TRBD2. The germline V gene encodes CDR1 SGHVS and CDR2 FNYEAQ. With 1 base clipped from V and 6 bases from J, the junction kept 6 bases outside the gene matches. The CDR3 loop spans 16 amino acids. The CDR3 loop reads CASSLGVAGGQDTQYF. Written as DNA, the CDR3 is TGTGCCAGCAGCTTAGGAGTAGCGGGGGGGCAGGATACGCAGTATTTT.

This clonotype was detected a few times. This sequence joins TRBV20-1 and TRBJ2-7, with 10 nucleotides matching TRBD2. V lost 3 bases, J lost 5 bases, and 7 bases stayed unmatched. This CDR3 is 14 amino acids long. Germline V CDR1 and CDR2: DFQATT, SNEGSKA (reference sequence). This CDR3 reads CSASLPGTSDEQYF. The DNA for the CDR3 is TGCAGTGCTAGCTTACCCGGGACTAGCGACGAGCAGTACTTC.

The table lists this clonotype with many counts. This rearrangement joins TRBV28 to TRBJ2-7; 8 positions match TRBD2. The CDR3 totals 15 residues. After removal of 4 bases from V and 0 bases from J, the junction contained 5 bases not matched to a gene. Looked up from germline, CDR1 is MDHEN and CDR2 is SYDVKM. CDR3 nucleotide sequence: TGTGCCAGCAGTTCCCCGGGAGGGGGCTCCTACGAGCAGTACTTC. Protein: CASSSPGGGSYEQYF. Full variable domain (remainder filled in from reference TRBV28 and TRBJ2-7): DVKVTQSSRYLVKRTGEKVFLECVQDMDHENMFWYRQDPGLGLRLIYFSYDVKMKEKGDIPEGYSVSREKKERFSLILESASTNQTSMYLCASSSPGGGSYEQYFGPGTRLTVT.

At least ten counts were recorded for this clonotype. This chain uses TRBV4-1 with TRBJ1-6, with TRBD1 matching over 8 bases. The CDR3 extends over 18 amino acids. The germline V gene encodes CDR1 MGHRA and CDR2 YSYEKL. Losses at the gene ends were 0 bases for V and 1 base for J; bases not matched to a gene: 5. CDR3 region: CASSQDTGGWSYNSPLHF. CDR3 nucleotide sequence: TGCGCCAGCAGCCAAGATACAGGGGGTTGGTCCTATAATTCACCCCTCCACTTT.

The chain joins TRBV7-9 to TRBJ1-1; TRBD1 is a possible D gene (6 bases). The CDR3 is 15 residues long. The germline V gene has CDR1 SEHNR and CDR2 FQNEAQ (reference sequence). V lost 0 bases to trimming and J lost 4 bases, with 12 bases between them. The CDR3 here is CASSLAGGRSTEAFF. DNA of the CDR3: TGTGCCAGCAGCTTAGCAGGGGGAAGGAGCACTGAAGCTTTCTTT.